This TCR beta chain emerged from a study of control samples from healthy donors and cancer patients. The length of the CDR3 is 13 residues. Germline V gene lookup returns CDR1 SNHLY and CDR2 FYNNEI. This table comes from immunoSEQ multiplex PCR, and its TCRdb copy is limited to in-frame clones, with some not included. Among about 53,000 clones, around 90% were seen once, and the ten largest hold over 12%. The sequence came from a man aged 60 to 69 with head and neck cancer. V is TRBV2 and J is TRBJ2-1; 7 bases agree with TRBD2. Sequencing input: PBMCs. The CDR3 nucleotides read TGTGCAGTCGCGGGGGACTCCTACAATGAGCAGTTCTTC. Amino acid sequence: CAVAGDSYNEQFF.